These 14 T cell receptor beta chains came from one sample sequenced in a study of regulatory T cells in long-lasting Graves disease. The sample's time point: persistent/refractory GD, antithyroid drugs over 5 years with positive TRAb. The authors made the TCR library using RNA they extracted from PBMCs. Libraries of TCR beta came from iRepertoire HTBI primers plus Arm-PCR of CDR3 regions. TCRdb itself ran the multiplex PCR reads through MiXCR, one entry per CDR3 protein. This repertoire shows 310,000 or so distinct CDR3 sequences, 20% to 25% found once; its top ten account for around three fifths. The material sequenced was peripheral blood mononuclear cells (PBMCs), taken when the disease was refractory, from a patient treated with antithyroid drugs. Receptors were obtained from a female donor with Graves disease.

The sample holds many counts of this clonotype. The V and J genes are TRBV20-1 and TRBJ2-5, with D uncertain. The V end lost 3 bases, the J end lost 1 base, and 15 bases lay between the germline ends. Germline V lookup: CDR1 DFQATT, CDR2 SNEGSKA (reference sequence). The CDR3 totals 15 residues. The CDR3 sequence: CSASRPGFAQETQYF. The CDR3 coding sequence is TGCAGTGCTAGCCGTCCCGGCTTCGCCCAAGAGACCCAGTACTTC.

This clonotype was observed many times. This sequence joins TRBV7-2 and TRBJ2-7; no firm D call. The CDR3 spans 13 residues. Trimming left V 0 bases short and J 4 bases short, with 7 bases between. Per the germline V gene, CDR1 is SGHTA and CDR2 is FQGNSA. The DNA for the CDR3 is TGTGCCAGCAGCTTAGCGGCCCGGTACGAGCAGTACTTC. The encoded protein is CASSLAARYEQYF.

This clonotype showed up many times. CDR3 sequence (DNA): TGTGCCAGCAGCTTAGCGGCTCGCCCCTACGAGCAGTACTTC. Protein sequence: CASSLAARPYEQYF. The chain couples TRBV7-6 to TRBJ2-7, with D unresolved. Germline CDR1 and CDR2: SGHVS and FNYEAQ. There are 14 residues in the CDR3. V was clipped by 0 bases and J by 2 bases, with 8 bases between them. Full variable domain (outside the CDR3, taken from reference TRBV7-6 and TRBJ2-7): GAGVSQSPRYKVTKRGQDVALRCDPISGHVSLYWYRQALGQGPEFLTYFNYEAQQDKSGLPNDRFSAERPEGSISTLTIQRTEQRDSAMYRCASSLAARPYEQYFGPGTRLTVT.

This clonotype came up many times. The rearrangement links TRBV6-1 to TRBJ1-2; the D gene is possibly TRBD1 (6 bases). This CDR3 has 14 amino acids. Germline V gene sequence: CDR1 MNHNS, CDR2 SASEGT. Trimming took off 3 bases at V and 2 bases at J, with 10 bases between the two ends. CDR3: CASSDLGQNYGYTF. The CDR3, as DNA: TGTGCCAGCAGTGATCTGGGACAAAACTATGGCTACACCTTC.

This clonotype has at least ten counts. The chain links TRBV5-1 to TRBJ2-7; TRBD2 aligns across 10 bases. This CDR3 has 14 residues. CDR1 and CDR2 (germline): SGHRS, YFSETQ. J lost 6 bases, V lost 6 bases, and 9 bases had no gene match. The CDR3 loop reads CASTKAGGPSEQYF. In DNA form, the CDR3 reads TGCGCCAGCACCAAAGCGGGAGGGCCAAGCGAGCAGTACTTC. The full variable domain, completed using reference TRBV5-1 and TRBJ2-7, is KAGVTQTPRYLIKTRGQQVTLSCSPISGHRSVSWYQQTPGQGLQFLFEYFSETQRNKGNFPGRFSGRQFSNSRSEMNVSTLELGDSALYLCASTKAGGPSEQYFGPGTRLTVT.

This clonotype occurred many times. V gene TRBV2 combines with J gene TRBJ2-5; 8 bases align to TRBD2. Per germline, CDR1 SNHLY and CDR2 FYNNEI. The CDR3 covers 14 residues. J gave up 5 bases and V 6 bases, and 8 bases lay outside the gene matches. CDR3 in DNA: TGTGCCAGCAGGGATAGGACTAGCTATGAGACCCAGTACTTC. The encoded protein is CASRDRTSYETQYF. The full variable domain, in which reference TRBV2 and TRBJ2-5 provide the parts outside the CDR3, is EPEVTQTPSHQVTQMGQEVILRCVPISNHLYFYWYRQILGQKVEFLVSFYNNEISEKSEIFDDQFSVERPDGSNFTLKIRSTKLEDSAMYFCASRDRTSYETQYFGPGTRLLVL.

This clonotype has ten or more counts. The chain has TRBV28 and TRBJ1-6, with unresolved D. V dropped 6 bases and J dropped 8 bases, with 14 bases sitting between them. This CDR3 has 14 residues. Germline V lookup: CDR1 MDHEN, CDR2 SYDVKM. The CDR3 sequence: CASSPGRRDSPLHF. CDR3 sequence (DNA): TGTGCCAGCAGCCCCGGGCGACGGGATTCACCCCTCCACTTT.

The CDR3 spells CASSFLTSYRRVTTDTQYF. The DNA of the CDR3 is TGTGCCAGCAGTTTCCTTACCTCTTATCGGAGAGTCACCACAGATACGCAGTATTTT. J is TRBJ2-3 and V is TRBV28; unclear D gene. Deletions cut 3 bases from V and 2 bases from J, with 24 bases between. The CDR3 runs 19 residues. Germline V CDR1 and CDR2: MDHEN, SYDVKM.

This clonotype was seen repeatedly, ten times or more. J is TRBJ2-7 and V is TRBV28; TRBD2 is a possible D gene (5 bases). V was pared by 6 bases and J by 0 bases, with 12 bases between. CDR1 and CDR2 (germline): MDHEN, SYDVKM. This CDR3 has 14 residues. The CDR3 bases are TGTGCCAGCAGACTAGACCTGATCTCCTACGAGCAGTACTTC. Residues: CASRLDLISYEQYF.

This clonotype was observed a few times. This chain connects TRBV20-1 to TRBJ1-3; D may be TRBD1 (5 bases). Germline CDR1 is DFQATT and CDR2 is SNEGSKA (reference sequence). The CDR3 has 13 residues. V dropped 7 bases and J dropped 4 bases, with 14 bases sitting between them. The CDR3 sequence: CSVQQESGNTIYF. The CDR3 DNA sequence: TGCAGTGTCCAACAGGAATCCGGAAACACCATATATTTT.

Worth noting for this clonotype: A much larger clone lies a single base off, so this may be a read error. The chain joins TRBV27 to TRBJ1-2, with D possibly matching TRBD1 (5 bases). CDR3 size: 16 residues. V shed 4 bases and J shed 3 bases, with 18 bases lying between them. CDR1 and CDR2 from the germline V gene are MNHEY and SMNVEV (reference sequence). CDR3 in DNA: TGTGCCAGCAGTTCCTTAGGGGAACTCAATTACTATGGCTACACCTTC. Translating gives CASSSLGELNYYGYTF.

The chain carries TRBV28 and TRBJ2-1; no firm D call. The CDR3 length is 13 residues. The germline CDR1 and CDR2 sequences are MDHEN and SYDVKM. Trimming cost V 6 bases and J 7 bases, with 13 bases left between them. CDR3 residues: CASRYGWKNEQFF. CDR3 bases: TGTGCCAGCAGATACGGGTGGAAAAATGAGCAGTTCTTC.

V and J are TRBV24-1 and TRBJ1-1; D gene uncertain. The V gene's germline CDR1 is KGHDR and CDR2 SFDVKD. V shed 5 bases and J shed 7 bases, with 16 bases lying between them. The CDR3 extends over 14 amino acids. The CDR3 reads CATSGSSEVGEAFF. The CDR3 nucleotides read TGTGCCACCAGTGGGTCTTCCGAGGTGGGTGAAGCTTTCTTT.

In regard to this clonotype: At one boundary the junction diverges from the germline segment, which might be a read error. V gene TRBV5-1 combines with J gene TRBJ2-3, with 8 positions matching TRBD2. CDR1 SGHRS and CDR2 YFSETQ come from the germline V gene. The CDR3 runs 15 residues. CDR3 DNA: TGCGCCAGCAGCTTGACGGGGGGGCGAACAGATACGCGGTATTTT. The encoded protein is CASSLTGGRTDTRYF. Combining the CDR3 with reference TRBV5-1 and TRBJ2-3 gives the whole variable domain KAGVTQTPRYLIKTRGQQVTLSCSPISGHRSVSWYQQTPGQGLQFLFEYFSETQRNKGNFPGRFSGRQFSNSRSEMNVSTLELGDSALYLCASSLTGGRTDTRYFGPGTRLTVL.